Following are 4 T cell receptor beta chains from one sample sequenced in a study of T cell responses to AZD1222 COVID-19 vaccine. This table comes from immunoSEQ multiplex PCR, and its TCRdb copy is limited to in-frame clones, with some not included. Of around 140,000 clones listed, roughly 90% are singletons. The starting material was peripheral blood, obtained on day 0 of AZD1222 vaccination. Source of these receptors: an adult in good health.

J is TRBJ1-1 and V is TRBV7-8, with D perhaps matching TRBD1 (5 bases). CDR1 and CDR2 (germline): SGHVS, FQNEAQ. The CDR3 totals 15 residues. The germline V and J ends were trimmed by 2 bases and 1 base, with 11 bases remaining between them. CDR3 amino acids: CASSLYGGENTEAFF. The CDR3 DNA sequence: TGTGCCAGCAGCTTATACGGGGGAGAGAACACTGAAGCTTTCTTT.

The chain couples TRBV5-4 to TRBJ2-7; D is unclear. With 5 bases removed from V and 1 base from J, the gap between germline ends came to 4 bases. Germline CDR1 is SGHNT and CDR2 is YYREEE (reference sequence). The CDR3 contains 11 residues. CDR3 coding DNA: TGTGCCAGCAGTGATTCCTACGAGCAGTACTTC. This sequence encodes CASSDSYEQYF.

The sample holds one count of this clone. The CDR3 reads CASSIHPLDRGRRLGQPQHF. The CDR3 DNA reads as TGTGCCAGTAGTATACACCCTTTAGACAGGGGGCGCCGGCTAGGGCAGCCCCAGCATTTT. The chain uses TRBV19 and TRBJ1-5; 10 bases line up with TRBD1. Trimming at V came to 2 bases and at J to 7 bases, leaving 20 bases not matched to a gene. CDR1 LNHDA and CDR2 SQIVND come from the germline V gene (reference sequence). The CDR3 contains 20 residues. The complete variable domain, with remaining parts taken from reference TRBV19 and TRBJ1-5, reads DGGITQSPKYLFRKEGQNVTLSCEQNLNHDAMYWYRQDPGQGLRLIYYSQIVNDFQKGDIAEGYSVSREKKESFPLTVTSAQKNPTAFYLCASSIHPLDRGRRLGQPQHFGDGTRLSIL.

The genes are TRBV7-9 and TRBJ1-6, with 7 bases identical to TRBD1. Germline V gives CDR1 SEHNR, CDR2 FQNEAQ (reference sequence). The CDR3 has 15 amino acids. J was trimmed by 0 bases and V by 9 bases; bases with no gene match: 5. In DNA, the CDR3 is TGTGCCAGTACAGGGGCCAGCTCCTATAATTCACCCCTCCACTTT. This gives the protein CASTGASSYNSPLHF.